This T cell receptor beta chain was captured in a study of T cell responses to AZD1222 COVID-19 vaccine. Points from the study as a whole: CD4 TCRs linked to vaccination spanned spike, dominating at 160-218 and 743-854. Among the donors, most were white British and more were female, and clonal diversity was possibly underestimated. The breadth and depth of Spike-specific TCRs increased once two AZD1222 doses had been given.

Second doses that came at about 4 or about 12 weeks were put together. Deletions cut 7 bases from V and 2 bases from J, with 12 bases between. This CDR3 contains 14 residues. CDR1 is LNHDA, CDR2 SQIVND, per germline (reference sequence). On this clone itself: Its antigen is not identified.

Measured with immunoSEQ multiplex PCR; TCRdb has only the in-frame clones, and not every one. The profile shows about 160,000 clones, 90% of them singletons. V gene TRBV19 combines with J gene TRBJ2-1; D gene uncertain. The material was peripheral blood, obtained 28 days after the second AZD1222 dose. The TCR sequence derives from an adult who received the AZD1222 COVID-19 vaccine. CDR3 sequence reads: CASKARSAYNEQFF. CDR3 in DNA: TGTGCCAGTAAGGCGCGGTCGGCCTACAATGAGCAGTTCTTC.